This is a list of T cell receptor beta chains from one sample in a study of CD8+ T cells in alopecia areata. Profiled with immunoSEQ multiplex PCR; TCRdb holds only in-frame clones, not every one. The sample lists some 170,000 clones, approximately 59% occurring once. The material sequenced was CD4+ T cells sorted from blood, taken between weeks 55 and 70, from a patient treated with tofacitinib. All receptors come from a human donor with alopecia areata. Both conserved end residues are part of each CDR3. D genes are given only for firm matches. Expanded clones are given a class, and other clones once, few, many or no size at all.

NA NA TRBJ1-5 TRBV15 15 CATSRDLGSNQPQHF TGTGCCACCAGCAGAGATTTAGGAAGCAATCAGCCCCAGCATTTT
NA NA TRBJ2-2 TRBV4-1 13 CASSPEFAGELFF TGCGCCAGCAGCCCGGAGTTCGCCGGGGAGCTGTTTTTT
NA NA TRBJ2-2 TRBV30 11 CAGMGTGELFF TGTGCCGGAATGGGCACCGGGGAGCTGTTTTTT
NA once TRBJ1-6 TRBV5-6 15 CASSLHRDKPFTLHF TGTGCCAGCAGCCTGCACCGGGACAAGCCATTCACCCTCCACTTT
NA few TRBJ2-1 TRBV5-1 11 CASSLANEQFF TGCGCCAGCAGCTTGGCCAATGAGCAGTTCTTC
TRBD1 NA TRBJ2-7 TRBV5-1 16 CASSLHPGQGVYEQYF TGCGCCAGCAGCTTACATCCGGGACAGGGGGTATACGAGCAGTACTTC
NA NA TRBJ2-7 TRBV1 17 CTSSQRTLAGARYEQYF TGCACCAGCAGCCAACGGACCCTAGCGGGGGCCCGATACGAGCAGTACTTC
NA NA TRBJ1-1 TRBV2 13 CASTYSPNTEAFF TGTGCCAGCACGTACAGTCCGAACACTGAAGCTTTCTTT
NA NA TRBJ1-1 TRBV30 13 CAWNQGLNTEAFF TGTGCCTGGAACCAGGGCTTGAACACTGAAGCTTTCTTT
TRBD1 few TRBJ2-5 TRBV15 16 CATSRDYHRGQETQYF TGTGCCACCAGCAGAGATTATCACAGGGGGCAAGAGACCCAGTACTTC
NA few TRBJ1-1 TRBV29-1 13 CSVVRPLNTEAFF TGCAGCGTTGTCCGACCACTGAACACTGAAGCTTTCTTT
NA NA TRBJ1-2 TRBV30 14 CAWSSRDGNYGYTF TGTGCCTGGAGTTCCCGGGACGGGAACTATGGCTACACCTTC
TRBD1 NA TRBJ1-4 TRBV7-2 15 CASSLAQGAREKLFF TGTGCCAGCAGCTTAGCACAGGGGGCCAGGGAAAAACTGTTTTTT
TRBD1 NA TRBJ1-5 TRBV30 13 CAWSGQGYQPQHF TGTGCCTGGAGTGGACAGGGATATCAGCCCCAGCATTTT
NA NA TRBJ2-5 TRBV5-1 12 CASSPDRETQYF TGCGCCAGCAGCCCCGACAGGGAGACCCAGTACTTC
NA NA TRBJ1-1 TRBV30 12 CAWGHPNTEAFF TGTGCCTGGGGACACCCCAACACTGAAGCTTTCTTT
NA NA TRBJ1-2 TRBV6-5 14 CASQERAGVYGYTF TGTGCCAGCCAAGAGAGGGCAGGGGTCTATGGCTACACCTTC
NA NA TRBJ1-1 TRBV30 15 CAWSLPTGYRTEAFF TGTGCCTGGAGCCTTCCCACAGGGTATAGGACTGAAGCTTTCTTT
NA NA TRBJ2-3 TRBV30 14 CAWITSRGTDTQYF TGTGCCTGGATCACTTCCAGGGGTACAGATACGCAGTATTTT
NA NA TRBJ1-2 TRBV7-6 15 CASSLDNFPGRGYTF TGTGCCAGCAGCTTAGACAACTTCCCAGGTCGGGGCTACACCTTC
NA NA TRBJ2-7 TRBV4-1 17 CASSRAEAGAITYEQYF TGCGCCAGCAGCCGCGCGGAGGCGGGGGCAATTACCTACGAGCAGTACTTC
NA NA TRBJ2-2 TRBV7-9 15 CASSLGHLNTGELFF TGTGCCAGCAGCCTGGGACACTTGAACACCGGGGAGCTGTTTTTT
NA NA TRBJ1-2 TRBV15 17 CATSRRTGTGKNYGYTF TGTGCCACCAGCAGAAGGACCGGGACGGGGAAAAACTATGGCTACACCTTC
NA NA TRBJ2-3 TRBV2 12 CASSLDSDTQYF TGTGCCAGCAGCTTAGATTCAGATACGCAGTATTTT
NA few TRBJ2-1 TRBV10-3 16 CAISGGEGAPYNEQFF TGTGCCATCAGTGGAGGGGAAGGGGCTCCATACAATGAGCAGTTCTTC
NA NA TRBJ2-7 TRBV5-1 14 CASKGLGGAYEQYF TGCGCCAGCAAAGGTTTAGGTGGCGCCTACGAGCAGTACTTC
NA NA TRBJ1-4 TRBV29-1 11 CALGKAEKLFF TGCGCACTTGGGAAGGCTGAAAAACTGTTTTTT
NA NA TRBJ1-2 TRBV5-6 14 CASSLFGQGDGYTF TGTGCCAGCAGCTTGTTTGGGCAAGGGGATGGCTACACCTTC
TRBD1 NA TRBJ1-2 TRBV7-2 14 CASSSSGGLYGYTF TGTGCCAGCAGCTCCTCAGGGGGCCTCTATGGCTACACCTTC
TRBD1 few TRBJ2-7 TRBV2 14 CASRPGTGPGEQYF TGTGCCAGCAGACCCGGGACAGGGCCCGGGGAGCAGTACTTC
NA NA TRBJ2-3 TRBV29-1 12 CSAEGVTDTQYF TGCAGCGCCGAGGGGGTAACAGATACGCAGTATTTT
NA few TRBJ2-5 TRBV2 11 CASSEKETQYF TGTGCCAGCAGTGAAAAGGAAACCCAGTACTTC
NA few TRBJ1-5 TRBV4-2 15 CASSQGGTGGQPQHF TGTGCCAGCAGCCAAGGGGGTACGGGGGGCCAGCCCCAGCATTTT
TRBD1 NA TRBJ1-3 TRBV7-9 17 CASSLATTGGMVNTIYF TGTGCCAGCAGCTTAGCTACGACAGGGGGTATGGTAAACACCATATATTTT
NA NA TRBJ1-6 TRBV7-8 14 CASSSRRFDSPLHF TGTGCCAGCAGCTCCCGTCGGTTCGATTCACCCCTCCACTTT
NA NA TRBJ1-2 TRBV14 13 CASSPDPRRGYTF TGTGCCAGCAGCCCTGACCCAAGGAGGGGCTACACCTTC
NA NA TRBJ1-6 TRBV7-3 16 CASSQSARGNNSPLHF TGTGCCAGCAGCCAATCTGCCCGGGGGAATAATTCACCCCTCCACTTT
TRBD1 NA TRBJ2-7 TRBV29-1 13 CSVRQGGTYEQYF TGCAGCGTTCGACAGGGGGGAACCTACGAGCAGTACTTC
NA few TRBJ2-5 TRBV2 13 CASSGQLQETQYF TGTGCCAGCAGCGGACAGTTGCAAGAGACCCAGTACTTC
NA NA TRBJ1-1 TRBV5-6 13 CASSVGTNTEAFF TGTGCCAGCAGCGTCGGGACGAACACTGAAGCTTTCTTT
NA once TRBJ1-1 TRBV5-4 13 CASSLQMNTEAFF TGTGCCAGCAGCTTGCAAATGAACACTGAAGCTTTCTTT
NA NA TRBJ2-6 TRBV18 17 CASSPLTAASGANVLTF TGTGCCAGCTCACCACTTACGGCAGCCTCTGGGGCCAACGTCCTGACTTTC
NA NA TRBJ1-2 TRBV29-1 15 CSVEDKRGSGYGYTF TGCAGCGTTGAAGATAAAAGGGGGTCGGGCTATGGCTACACCTTC
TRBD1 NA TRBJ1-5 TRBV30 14 CAWSGTGGGQPQHF TGTGCCTGGAGCGGGACAGGGGGCGGCCAGCCCCAGCATTTT
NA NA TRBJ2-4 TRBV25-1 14 CASSDKGSQNIQYF TGTGCCAGCAGTGATAAGGGCAGCCAAAACATTCAGTACTTC